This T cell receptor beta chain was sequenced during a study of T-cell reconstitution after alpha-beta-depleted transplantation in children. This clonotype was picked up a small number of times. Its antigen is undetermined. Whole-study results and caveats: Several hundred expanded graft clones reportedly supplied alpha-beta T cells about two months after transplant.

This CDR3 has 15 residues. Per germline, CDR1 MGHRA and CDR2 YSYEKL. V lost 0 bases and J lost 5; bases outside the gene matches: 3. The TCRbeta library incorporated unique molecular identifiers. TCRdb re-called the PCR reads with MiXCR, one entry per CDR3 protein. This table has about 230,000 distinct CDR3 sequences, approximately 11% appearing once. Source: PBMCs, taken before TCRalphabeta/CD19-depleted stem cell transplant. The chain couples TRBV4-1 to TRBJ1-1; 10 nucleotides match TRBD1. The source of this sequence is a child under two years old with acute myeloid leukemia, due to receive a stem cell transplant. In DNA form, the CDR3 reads TGCGCCAGCAGCCAAGAGGGACAGGGGCGGACTGAAGCTTTCTTT. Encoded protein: CASSQEGQGRTEAFF.